These 13 T cell receptor beta chains were all obtained from the same sample, sequenced in a study of a mutant IDH1 vaccine in newly diagnosed glioma. Some clones are missing from TCRdb's copy, which holds only in-frame ones; the method was immunoSEQ multiplex PCR. The sample shows 30,000 to 40,000 clones, 90% of them seen only once. Which antigens these TCRs recognize remains unknown. Indicated time point: week 47, end of study. Mutant IDH1 20-mer peptide, at 300 ug, made up each vaccine dose, with topical imiquimod. The sequencing here drew on PBMCs, taken from a glioma patient whose treatment included an IDH1 peptide vaccine. The receptors stem from a woman in her 40s with glioma.

The V gene is TRBV6-5, the J gene TRBJ2-7; D possibly corresponds to TRBD2 (5 bases). The CDR3 is made up of 15 amino acids. CDR1 and CDR2 from the germline V gene are MNHEY and SVGAGI. V shed 6 bases and J shed 7 bases, with 22 bases lying between them. This CDR3 is CASSRTGGREGEQYF. Here the CDR3 DNA reads TGTGCCAGCAGCCGGACGGGCGGTCGGGAAGGGGAGCAGTACTTC.

The V and J genes are TRBV4-2 and TRBJ1-5; D is uncertain. V lost 0 bases, J lost 6 bases, and 15 bases lay in between. CDR1 LGHNA and CDR2 YNFKEQ come from the germline V gene. CDR3 length equals 16 residues. Here the CDR3 DNA reads TGTGCCAGCAGCCAAGATTCCGGACCGCGGAGTCAGCCCCAGCATTTT. Protein: CASSQDSGPRSQPQHF.

The chain joins TRBV10-3 to TRBJ1-6, with D possibly TRBD1 on 5 matching bases. The CDR3 extends over 13 amino acids. With 6 bases removed from V and 4 bases from J, the gap between germline ends came to 7 bases. Germline V gives CDR1 ENHRY, CDR2 SYGVKD. The CDR3 protein is CAIRQGYNSPLHF. The CDR3 nucleotides read TGTGCCATCAGGCAGGGTTATAATTCACCCCTCCACTTT.

The rearrangement uses TRBV6-1 and TRBJ1-1; D gene uncertain. The length of the CDR3 is 15 residues. Germline V gene data show CDR1 as MNHNS and CDR2 as SASEGT. Trimming took 0 bases from V and 6 from J, leaving 14 bases between them. CDR3: CASSEAFLWSPEAFF. The CDR3 DNA is TGTGCCAGCAGTGAAGCCTTCCTGTGGTCGCCTGAAGCTTTCTTT.

The genes are TRBV6-5 and TRBJ1-1; D remains ambiguous. Per germline, CDR1 MNHEY and CDR2 SVGAGI. The CDR3 runs 14 residues. With 4 bases removed from V and 0 bases from J, the gap between germline ends came to 9 bases. The chain's CDR3 is CASSLRALNTEAFF. CDR3 nucleotide sequence: TGTGCCAGCAGTTTGAGGGCTTTGAACACTGAAGCTTTCTTT.

The chain uses TRBV2 and TRBJ2-6; 9 positions match TRBD2. Germline V gene lookup returns CDR1 SNHLY and CDR2 FYNNEI. CDR3 size: 17 residues. V lost 6 bases to trimming and J lost 0 bases; unmatched junction nucleotides: 6. CDR3 DNA sequence: TGTGCCAGCAGCCGAAGCGGGGGGCGCTCTGGGGCCAACGTCCTGACTTTC. This codes for CASSRSGGRSGANVLTF.

The chain joins TRBV27 to TRBJ1-2, with D possibly matching TRBD1 (5 bases). V lost 9 bases, J lost 5 bases, and 19 bases lay in between. The CDR3 loop spans 14 amino acids. CDR1 MNHEY and CDR2 SMNVEV come from the germline V gene (reference sequence). The CDR3 sequence is CASKASGGWYGYTF. The CDR3 nucleotides are TGTGCCAGTAAGGCATCCGGGGGATGGTATGGCTACACCTTC.

The chain links TRBV6-5 to TRBJ1-2, with D perhaps TRBD1 (5 bases). The CDR3 contains 13 residues. Germline CDR1 is MNHEY and CDR2 is SVGAGI. V lost 10 bases and J lost 7, with 19 bases in between. CDR3 loop: CAIRDPSKSGYTF. The CDR3 DNA follows: TGTGCCATTCGGGACCCCTCAAAGTCTGGCTACACCTTC.

This sequence joins TRBV30 and TRBJ2-1, with TRBD2 identical over 12 bases. The CDR3 runs to 16 residues. Germline assignment: CDR1 GTSNPN and CDR2 SVGIG (reference sequence). J gave up 8 bases and V 7 bases, and 15 bases lay outside the gene matches. The CDR3 is CALLGLAGQGSYEQFF. The CDR3 nucleotides are TGTGCCTTATTGGGACTAGCGGGCCAGGGGAGCTATGAGCAGTTCTTC. The variable domain in full, with the rest retrieved from reference TRBV30 and TRBJ2-1, is SQTIHQWPATLVQPVGSPLSLECTVEGTSNPNLYWYRQAAGRGLQLLFYSVGIGQISSEVPQNLSASRPQDRQFILSSKKLLLSDSGFYLCALLGLAGQGSYEQFFGPGTRLTVL.

The genes are TRBV29-1 and TRBJ1-2, with a weak D call TRBD1 (6 bases). Germline CDR1 is SQVTM and CDR2 is ANQGSEA. The CDR3 covers 14 residues. Trimming took 6 bases from V and 8 from J, leaving 22 bases between them. In nucleotides, the CDR3 is TGCAGCGTCTCGGACAGCGCCCTTCCTTCCGGCTACACCTTC. It translates to CSVSDSALPSGYTF.

This sequence joins TRBV6-6 and TRBJ2-2, with D perhaps matching TRBD1 or TRBD2 (6 bases each). Looked up from germline, CDR1 is MNHNY and CDR2 is SVGAGI (reference sequence). Trimming took off 4 bases at V and 6 bases at J, with 18 bases between the two ends. The CDR3 has 16 amino acids. CDR3 protein: CASSLAVGGGPGELFF. DNA for the CDR3: TGTGCCAGCAGTTTAGCCGTGGGGGGCGGTCCCGGGGAGCTGTTTTTT.

This chain links TRBV5-4 with TRBJ1-2; TRBD1 is a possible D gene (5 bases). CDR3 length: 14 amino acids. Germline values: CDR1 SGHNT, CDR2 YYREEE (reference sequence). V shed 9 bases and J shed 0 bases, with 15 bases lying between them. The chain's CDR3 is CATGGGWANYGYTF. CDR3 DNA: TGTGCCACCGGGGGGGGATGGGCTAACTATGGCTACACCTTC.

The chain employs TRBV2 and TRBJ2-5; D ambiguous. Deletions cut 6 bases from V and 0 bases from J, with 2 bases between. This CDR3 contains 11 residues. Germline loops: CDR1 SNHLY, CDR2 FYNNEI. CDR3: CASRDQETQYF. CDR3 DNA sequence: TGTGCCAGCAGAGACCAAGAGACCCAGTACTTC.